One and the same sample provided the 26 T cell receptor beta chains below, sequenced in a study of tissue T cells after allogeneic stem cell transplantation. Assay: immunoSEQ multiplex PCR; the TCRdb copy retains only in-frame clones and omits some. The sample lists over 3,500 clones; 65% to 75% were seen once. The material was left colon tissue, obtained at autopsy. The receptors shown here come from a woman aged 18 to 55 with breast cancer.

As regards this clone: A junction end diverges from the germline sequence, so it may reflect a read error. The CDR3 spells CDSSPVGAPLASYEQYF. The CDR3 DNA reads as TGTGACAGCAGTCCGGTAGGGGCCCCACTCGCCTCCTACGAGCAGTACTTC. V gene TRBV28 combines with J gene TRBJ2-7, with a weak D call TRBD1 (5 bases). In germline, CDR1 is MDHEN, CDR2 SYDVKM. This CDR3 spans 17 amino acids.

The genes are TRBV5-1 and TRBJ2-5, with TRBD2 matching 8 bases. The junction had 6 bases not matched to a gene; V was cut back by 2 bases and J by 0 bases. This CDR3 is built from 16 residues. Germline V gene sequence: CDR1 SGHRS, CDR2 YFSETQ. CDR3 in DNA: TGCGCCAGCAGCTTCCCCCCGGGAGGGGACCAAGAGACCCAGTACTTC. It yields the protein CASSFPPGGDQETQYF.

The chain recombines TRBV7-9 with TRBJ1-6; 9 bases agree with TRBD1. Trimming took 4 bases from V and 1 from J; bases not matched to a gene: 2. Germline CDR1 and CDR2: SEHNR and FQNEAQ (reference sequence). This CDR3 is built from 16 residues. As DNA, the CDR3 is TGTGCCAGCAGCTCCGGGACAGGGTCCTATAATTCACCCCTCCACTTT. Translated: CASSSGTGSYNSPLHF.

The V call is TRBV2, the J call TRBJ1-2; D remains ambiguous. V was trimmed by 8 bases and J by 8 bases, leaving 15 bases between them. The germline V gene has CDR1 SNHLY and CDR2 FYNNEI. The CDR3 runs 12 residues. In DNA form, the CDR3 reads TGTGCCAGCGCGGTTAGTCCCGGCGGCTACACCTTC. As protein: CASAVSPGGYTF.

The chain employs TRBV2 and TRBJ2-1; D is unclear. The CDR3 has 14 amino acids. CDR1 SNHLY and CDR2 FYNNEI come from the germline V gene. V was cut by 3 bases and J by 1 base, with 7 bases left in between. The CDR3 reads CASSEGSSYNEQFF. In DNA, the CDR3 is TGTGCCAGCAGTGAGGGCTCATCCTACAATGAGCAGTTCTTC.

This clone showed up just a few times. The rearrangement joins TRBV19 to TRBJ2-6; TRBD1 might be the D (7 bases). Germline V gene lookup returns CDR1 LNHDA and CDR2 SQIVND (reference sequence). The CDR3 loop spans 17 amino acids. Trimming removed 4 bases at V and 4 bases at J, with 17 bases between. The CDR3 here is CASSSPGDSTGANVLTF. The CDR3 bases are TGTGCCAGTAGTAGTCCGGGGGACAGCACCGGGGCCAACGTCCTGACTTTC.

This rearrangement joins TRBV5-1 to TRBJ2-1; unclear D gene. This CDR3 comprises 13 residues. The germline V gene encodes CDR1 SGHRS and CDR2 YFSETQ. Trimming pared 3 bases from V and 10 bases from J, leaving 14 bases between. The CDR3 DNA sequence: TGCGCCAGCAGCTCTCACACCGGGCCCGAGCAGTTCTTC. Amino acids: CASSSHTGPEQFF.

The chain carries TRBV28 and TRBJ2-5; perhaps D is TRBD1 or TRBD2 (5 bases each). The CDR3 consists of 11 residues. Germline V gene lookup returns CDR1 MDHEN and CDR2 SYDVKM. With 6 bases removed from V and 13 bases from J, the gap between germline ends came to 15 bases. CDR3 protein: CASSRGDWWYF. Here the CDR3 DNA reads TGTGCCAGCAGCAGAGGGGATTGGTGGTACTTC.

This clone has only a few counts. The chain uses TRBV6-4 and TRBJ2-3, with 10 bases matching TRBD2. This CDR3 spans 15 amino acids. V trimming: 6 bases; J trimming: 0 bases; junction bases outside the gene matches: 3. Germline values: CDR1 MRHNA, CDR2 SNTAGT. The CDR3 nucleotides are TGTGCCAGCAGCTCGACTAGCGGGAGCACAGATACGCAGTATTTT. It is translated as CASSSTSGSTDTQYF.

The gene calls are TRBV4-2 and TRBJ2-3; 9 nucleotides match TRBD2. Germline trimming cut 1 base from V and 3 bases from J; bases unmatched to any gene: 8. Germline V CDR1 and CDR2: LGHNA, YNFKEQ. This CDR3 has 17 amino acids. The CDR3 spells CASSQGSAGGRTDTQYF. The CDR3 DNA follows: TGTGCCAGCAGCCAAGGGTCAGCGGGAGGCCGGACAGATACGCAGTATTTT.

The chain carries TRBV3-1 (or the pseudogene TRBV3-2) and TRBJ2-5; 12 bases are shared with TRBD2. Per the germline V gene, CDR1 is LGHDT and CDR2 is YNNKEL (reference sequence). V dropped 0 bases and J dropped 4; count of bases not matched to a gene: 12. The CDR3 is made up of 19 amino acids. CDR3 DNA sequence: TGTGCCAGCAGCCAAGATATAGGACTAGCGGGGCCCAACGGAGAGACCCAGTACTTC. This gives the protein CASSQDIGLAGPNGETQYF.

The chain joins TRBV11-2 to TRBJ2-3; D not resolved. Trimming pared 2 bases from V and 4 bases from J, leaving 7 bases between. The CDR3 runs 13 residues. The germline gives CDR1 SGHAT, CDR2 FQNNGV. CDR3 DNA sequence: TGTGCCAGCAGCTTATCGCGAGCAGATACGCAGTATTTT. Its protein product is CASSLSRADTQYF.

CDR3 residues: CASRQDAPGYTF. For the CDR3, the DNA is TGTGCCAGTAGGCAAGACGCCCCTGGCTACACCTTC. V is TRBV19 and J is TRBJ1-2; D is uncertain. V was pared by 6 bases and J by 7 bases, with 12 bases between. Germline V gene lookup returns CDR1 LNHDA and CDR2 SQIVND (reference sequence). CDR3 size: 12 residues.

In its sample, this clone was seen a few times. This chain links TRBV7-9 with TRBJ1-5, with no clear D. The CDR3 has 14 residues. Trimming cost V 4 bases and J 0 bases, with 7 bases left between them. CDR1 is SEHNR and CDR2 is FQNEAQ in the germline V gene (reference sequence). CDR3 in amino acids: CASSSRFSNQPQHF. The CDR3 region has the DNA TGTGCCAGCAGCTCCCGATTTAGCAATCAGCCCCAGCATTTT.

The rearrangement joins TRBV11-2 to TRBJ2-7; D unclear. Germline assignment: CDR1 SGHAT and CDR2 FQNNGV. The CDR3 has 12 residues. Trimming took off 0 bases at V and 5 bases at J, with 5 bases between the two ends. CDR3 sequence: CASSLDLDEQYF. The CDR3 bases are TGTGCCAGCAGCTTAGATCTGGACGAGCAGTACTTC. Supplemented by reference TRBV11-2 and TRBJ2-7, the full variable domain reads EAGVAQSPRYKIIEKRQSVAFWCNPISGHATLYWYQQILGQGPKLLIQFQNNGVVDDSQLPKDRFSAERLKGVDSTLKIQPAKLEDSAVYLCASSLDLDEQYFGPGTRLTVT.

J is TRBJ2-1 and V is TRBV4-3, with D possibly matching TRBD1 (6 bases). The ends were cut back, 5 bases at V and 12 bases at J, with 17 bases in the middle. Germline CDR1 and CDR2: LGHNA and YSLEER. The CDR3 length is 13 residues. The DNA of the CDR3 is TGCGCCAGCAGCTCCAACAGGGAAGTAGTGCAGTTCTTC. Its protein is CASSSNREVVQFF.

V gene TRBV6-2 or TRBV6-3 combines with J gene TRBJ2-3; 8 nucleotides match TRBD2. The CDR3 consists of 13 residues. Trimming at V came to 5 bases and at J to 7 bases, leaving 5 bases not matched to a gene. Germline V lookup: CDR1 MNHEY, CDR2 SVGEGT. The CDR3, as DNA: TGTGCCAGCAGTGCCGGACTAGCCAATACGCAGTATTTT. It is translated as CASSAGLANTQYF.

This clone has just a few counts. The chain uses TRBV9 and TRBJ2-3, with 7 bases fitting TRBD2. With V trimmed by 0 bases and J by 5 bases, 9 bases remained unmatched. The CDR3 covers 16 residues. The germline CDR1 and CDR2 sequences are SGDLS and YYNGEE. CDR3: CASSVGYGEGGDTQYF. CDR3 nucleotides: TGTGCCAGCAGCGTAGGCTACGGGGAGGGTGGAGATACGCAGTATTTT.

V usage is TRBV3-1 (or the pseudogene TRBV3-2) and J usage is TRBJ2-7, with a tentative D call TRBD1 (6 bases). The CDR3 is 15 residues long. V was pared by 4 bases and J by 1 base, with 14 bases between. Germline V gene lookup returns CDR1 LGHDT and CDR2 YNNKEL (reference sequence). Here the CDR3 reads CASSPPGQLSYEQYF. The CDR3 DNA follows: TGTGCCAGCAGCCCTCCAGGACAGCTTTCCTACGAGCAGTACTTC.

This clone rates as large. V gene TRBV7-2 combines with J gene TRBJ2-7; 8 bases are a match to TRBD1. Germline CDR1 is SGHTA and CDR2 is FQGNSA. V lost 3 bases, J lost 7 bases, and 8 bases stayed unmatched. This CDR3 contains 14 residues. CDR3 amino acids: CASSFRGTGREQYF. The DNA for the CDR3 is TGTGCCAGCAGCTTTCGCGGGACAGGACGGGAGCAGTACTTC.

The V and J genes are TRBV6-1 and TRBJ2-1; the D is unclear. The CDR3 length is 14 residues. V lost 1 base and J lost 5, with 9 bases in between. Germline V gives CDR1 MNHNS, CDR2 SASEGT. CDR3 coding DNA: TGTGCCAGCAGTGAAGAGGGTTGGGACAATGAGCAGTTCTTC. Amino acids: CASSEEGWDNEQFF.

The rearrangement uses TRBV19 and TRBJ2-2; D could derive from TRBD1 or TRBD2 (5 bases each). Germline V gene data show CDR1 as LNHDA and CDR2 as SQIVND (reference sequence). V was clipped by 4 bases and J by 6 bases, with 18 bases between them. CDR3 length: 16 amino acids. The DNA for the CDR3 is TGTGCCAGTAGTAACCAGAGGGGACCCACTTCCGGGGAGCTGTTTTTT. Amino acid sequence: CASSNQRGPTSGELFF.

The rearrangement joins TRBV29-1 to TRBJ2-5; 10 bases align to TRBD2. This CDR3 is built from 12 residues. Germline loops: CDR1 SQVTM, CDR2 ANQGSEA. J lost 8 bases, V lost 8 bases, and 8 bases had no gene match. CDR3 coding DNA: TGCAGCCCAGGACTAGCGGACGGAACCCAGTACTTC. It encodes CSPGLADGTQYF.

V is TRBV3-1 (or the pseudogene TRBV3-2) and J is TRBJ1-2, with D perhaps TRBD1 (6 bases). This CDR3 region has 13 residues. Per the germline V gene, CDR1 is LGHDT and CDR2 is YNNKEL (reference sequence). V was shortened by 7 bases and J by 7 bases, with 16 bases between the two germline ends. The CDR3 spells CASTQTGSGGYTF. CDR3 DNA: TGTGCCAGCACCCAGACAGGAAGCGGTGGCTACACCTTC.

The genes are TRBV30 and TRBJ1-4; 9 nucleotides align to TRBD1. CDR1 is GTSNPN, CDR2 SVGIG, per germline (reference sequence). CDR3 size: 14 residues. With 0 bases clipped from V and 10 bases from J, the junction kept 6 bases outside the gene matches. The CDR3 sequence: CAWSVGQGLGKLFF. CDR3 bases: TGTGCCTGGAGTGTGGGACAGGGATTGGGAAAACTGTTTTTT.

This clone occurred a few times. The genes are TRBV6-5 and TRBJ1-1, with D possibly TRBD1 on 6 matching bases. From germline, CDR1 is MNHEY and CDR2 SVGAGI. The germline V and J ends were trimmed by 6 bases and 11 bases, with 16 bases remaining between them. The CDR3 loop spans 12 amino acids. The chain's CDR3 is CASRQGGGRAFF. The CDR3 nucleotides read TGTGCCAGCAGGCAAGGAGGGGGTAGGGCTTTCTTT.